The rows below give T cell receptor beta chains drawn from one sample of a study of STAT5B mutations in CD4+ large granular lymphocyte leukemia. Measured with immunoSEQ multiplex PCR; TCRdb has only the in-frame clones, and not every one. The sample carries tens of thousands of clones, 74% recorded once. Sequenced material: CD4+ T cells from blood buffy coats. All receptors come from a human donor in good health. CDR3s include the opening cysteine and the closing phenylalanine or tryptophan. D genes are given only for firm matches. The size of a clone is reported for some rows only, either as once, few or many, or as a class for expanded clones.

TGTGCCAGCAGTTTCAACCGGGACTATGGCTACACCTTC CASSFNRDYGYTF - TRBJ1-2 TRBV6-5 -
TGTGCCAGTAGTGGACCAGACAATCAGCCCCAGCATTTT CASSGPDNQPQHF - TRBJ1-5 TRBV19 once
TGTGCCAGCAGCTTATCTTCGACTAGCACAGATACGCAGTATTTT CASSLSSTSTDTQYF - TRBJ2-3 TRBV7-3 -
TGTGCCATCAGACCTCTAGGCGGGAGCGACGAGCAGTACTTC CAIRPLGGSDEQYF TRBD2 TRBJ2-7 TRBV10-3 once
TGTGCCAGCAGCCCACAGGGGGGATTGACTGAAGCTTTCTTT CASSPQGGLTEAFF TRBD1 TRBJ1-1 TRBV9 few
TGTGCCAGCAGTCCGAGAACACGGAGCTCCTACGAGCAGTACTTC CASSPRTRSSYEQYF - TRBJ2-7 TRBV6-5 -
TGTGCCAGCAGTGACCAGACTCTACAGCCCCAGCATTTT CASSDQTLQPQHF - TRBJ1-5 TRBV6-5 -
TGTGCCAGCAGCCCGGGACTAGCGGGAGGGCCAATGGAGACCCAGTACTTC CASSPGLAGGPMETQYF TRBD2 TRBJ2-5 TRBV7-9 -
TGTGCCAGTAGTATTCGTCGTGGCGTGTCAGGAAGCACAGATACGCAGTATTTT CASSIRRGVSGSTDTQYF - TRBJ2-3 TRBV19 -
TGTGCCAGCAGCTTGAGGTATCGTGACCCCTCTGGGGCCAACGTCCTGACTTTC CASSLRYRDPSGANVLTF - TRBJ2-6 TRBV5-4 once
TGTGCCAGCAGCCCAGACCCCGGGACAGACTACGAGCAGTACTTC CASSPDPGTDYEQYF TRBD1 TRBJ2-7 TRBV5-6 -
TGTGCCAGCAGCTTAAGAAAGACAGTCCAAGAGACCCAGTACTTC CASSLRKTVQETQYF - TRBJ2-5 TRBV7-9 -
TGTGCCAGCAGCCGGGACGGACAGACCTTCAATGAGCAGTTCTTC CASSRDGQTFNEQFF - TRBJ2-1 TRBV7-3 -
TGTGCCAGCAGTCGTACGAGGGCGGGAGAGGGCTACGAGCAGTACTTC CASSRTRAGEGYEQYF TRBD2 TRBJ2-7 TRBV28 few
TGTGCCAGCAGGGGCCACTCCTCCTACGAGCAGTACTTC CASRGHSSYEQYF - TRBJ2-7 TRBV7-8 -
TGTGCCAGCAGGGACAATGAGCAGTTCTTC CASRDNEQFF - TRBJ2-1 TRBV6-6 -
TGTGCCAGCAGCGTAGTAACGGGGAGGCGTGTCACTGAAGCTTTCTTT CASSVVTGRRVTEAFF - TRBJ1-1 TRBV9 few
TGCGCCAGCAGCCACGGACAGGGGAATGAAAAACTGTTTTTT CASSHGQGNEKLFF TRBD1 TRBJ1-4 TRBV5-1 -
TGTGCCAGCAGCTCTTGGGGAAAAGACAGGGACCTGTATAATTCACCCCTCCACTTT CASSSWGKDRDLYNSPLHF TRBD1 TRBJ1-6 TRBV7-9 -